This T cell receptor beta chain originates from a study of blood T cell repertoires in COVID-19. Sequencing was performed with immunoSEQ multiplex PCR; in TCRdb, only in-frame clones are kept and a portion is missing. The sample holds about 46,000 clones, 80% to 90% seen once. The germline CDR1 and CDR2 sequences are LNHDA and SQIVND (reference sequence). The V segment lost 3 bases and the J segment 9 bases; nucleotides outside the gene matches: 5. There are 13 residues in the CDR3. The sequenced sample was peripheral blood. This receptor was obtained from a man in his forties or fifties with acute or convalescent COVID-19. The chain is built from TRBV19 and TRBJ1-5; 7 bases match TRBD1. The CDR3 reads CASSIDRARPQHF. CDR3 DNA: TGTGCCAGTAGTATCGACAGGGCTAGGCCCCAGCATTTT.